The TCR beta chain described here comes from a study of vaccination and CD4 T cells after COVID-19. Whole-study findings and limits: Convalescent patients' vaccine-specific clones were spike mono-reactive in 304 of 307 cases.

J was trimmed by 3 bases and V by 6 bases; bases with no gene match: 11. The CDR3 consists of 15 residues. Germline lookup yields CDR1 LNHDA and CDR2 SQIVND (reference sequence). Treatment indicated: approximately 10-day PBMC culture with coronavirus spike peptide pools or control peptides (ViraFEST assay). As to this clonotype: The target antigen is unknown.

The Oncomine TCR Beta short-read assay was what sequenced the DNA obtained from cultured CD4+ T cells. MiXCR was run by TCRdb on the PCR reads, yielding one entry per CDR3 protein. The sample lists more than 13,000 distinct CDR3 sequences, around 70% occurring once. The receptor was derived from a human donor who had recovered from COVID-19. The chain uses TRBV19 and TRBJ2-7; 7 bases line up with TRBD1. The sequenced material came from CD4+ T cells from blood, cultured in vitro. CDR3 loop: CASSTRQGSLYEQYF. The CDR3 nucleotides are TGTGCCAGTAGCACCCGACAGGGATCCCTCTACGAGCAGTACTTC. The full variable domain, with the rest looked up from reference TRBV19 and TRBJ2-7, is DGGITQSPKYLFRKEGQNVTLSCEQNLNHDAMYWYRQDPGQGLRLIYYSQIVNDFQKGDIAEGYSVSREKKESFPLTVTSAQKNPTAFYLCASSTRQGSLYEQYFGPGTRLTVT.